Presented here are 21 T cell receptor beta chains from one specimen sequenced in a study of post-analysis software for immune sequencing data. Notes on the study in general: Relative to controls, patients had a handful of TRBV segments at higher frequency, with TRBV5-6, TRBV5-1 and TRBV20-1 among these.

These TCRs' antigens remain unknown. Unique molecular identifiers featured in each of the TCR beta cDNA libraries. TCRdb reanalysed the PCR reads using MiXCR and keeps one entry per CDR3 protein. This sample has a few hundred thousand distinct CDR3 sequences, with roughly 30% found just once. Specimen: blood. The receptors stem from a girl under 18 with multiple sclerosis.

In nucleotides, the CDR3 is TGTGCCAGCAGTTGGGGCGGGGGGGCCAAAGAGACCCAGTACTTC. Residues: CASSWGGGAKETQYF. The gene calls are TRBV7-2 and TRBJ2-5; 9 nucleotides align to TRBD2. V was clipped by 6 bases and J by 3 bases; unmatched bases: 8. The V gene's germline CDR1 is SGHTA and CDR2 FQGNSA. This CDR3 has 15 amino acids.

The chain has TRBV4-1 and TRBJ2-1; no clear D. The V and J ends lost 4 bases and 0 bases respectively, with 13 bases between them. CDR1 MGHRA and CDR2 YSYEKL come from the germline V gene. The CDR3 extends over 16 amino acids. The CDR3 here is CASSRLIGNSYNEQFF. CDR3 DNA sequence: TGCGCCAGCAGCCGCCTGATCGGAAACTCCTACAATGAGCAGTTCTTC.

This chain uses TRBV11-2 with TRBJ2-7; TRBD1 aligns across 8 bases. The V segment lost 5 bases and the J segment 3 bases; nucleotides outside the gene matches: 3. Germline-derived CDR1 and CDR2 are SGHAT and FQNNGV. This CDR3 has 13 residues. The CDR3 DNA follows: TGTGCCAGCAGCGGGACAGGTTACTACGAGCAGTACTTC. This gives the protein CASSGTGYYEQYF.

The gene calls are TRBV11-2 and TRBJ1-2; D uncertain. Looked up from germline, CDR1 is SGHAT and CDR2 is FQNNGV. V lost 0 bases and J lost 3, with 11 bases in between. The CDR3 extends over 15 amino acids. CDR3 in amino acids: CASSLDHRAYYGYTF. The DNA of the CDR3 is TGTGCCAGCAGCTTAGATCACCGGGCTTACTATGGCTACACCTTC.

The genes are TRBV6-1 and TRBJ1-1; 8 bases align to TRBD1. Germline-derived CDR1 and CDR2 are MNHNS and SASEGT. This CDR3 spans 17 amino acids. J lost 0 bases, V lost 7 bases, and 13 bases had no gene match. The CDR3 coding sequence is TGTGCCAGCACAGAAAGGCCGACAGGGGAAATGAACACTGAAGCTTTCTTT. This gives the protein CASTERPTGEMNTEAFF.

V usage is TRBV20-1 and J usage is TRBJ2-5; D call uncertain. Germline CDR1 and CDR2: DFQATT and SNEGSKA (reference sequence). This CDR3 is built from 9 residues. Trimming took 6 bases from V and 4 from J, leaving 3 bases between them. The CDR3 DNA follows: TGCAGTGCGGGAGAGACCCAGTACTTC. This gives the protein CSAGETQYF.

This chain links TRBV30 with TRBJ2-5; 8 positions match TRBD1. Trimming at V came to 2 bases and at J to 1 base, leaving 3 bases not matched to a gene. The CDR3 extends over 14 amino acids. Germline V CDR1 and CDR2: GTSNPN, SVGIG (reference sequence). DNA for the CDR3: TGTGCCTGGAGTACAGGACAGGGCCAAGAGACCCAGTACTTC. Amino acid sequence: CAWSTGQGQETQYF.

The J gene is TRBJ2-7, the V gene TRBV7-9; the D gene could be TRBD1 or TRBD2 (6 bases each). Looked up from germline, CDR1 is SEHNR and CDR2 is FQNEAQ (reference sequence). Between the trimmed V and J ends, which lost 5 bases and 7 bases, there was a span of 12 bases. The CDR3 runs 12 residues. The CDR3 here is CASSPTGREQYF. In DNA form, the CDR3 reads TGTGCCAGCAGCCCCACAGGGAGGGAGCAGTACTTC.

This clonotype appeared a few times. CDR3 nucleotides: TGTGCCGGAGGAGAAGGGCGGAGAGAGACCCAGTACTTC. The encoded protein is CAGGEGRRETQYF. V is TRBV5-8 and J is TRBJ2-7; a possible D gene is TRBD2 (5 bases). The J call may be wrong; the DNA end is better matched by TRBJ2-5. Germline V gene lookup returns CDR1 SGHTS and CDR2 YDEGEE. There are 13 residues in the CDR3.

This CDR3 reads CASSSWGAGTQYF. The CDR3 nucleotides read TGTGCCAGCAGCTCATGGGGGGCGGGAACCCAGTACTTC. The chain uses TRBV3-1 and TRBJ2-5; D might be TRBD1 or TRBD2, each matching 6 bases. The CDR3 extends over 13 amino acids. V shed 5 bases and J shed 8 bases, with 15 bases lying between them. The germline gives CDR1 LGHDT, CDR2 YNNKEL (reference sequence).

Here the CDR3 DNA reads TGTGCCAGCAGTCCAGGGGTCACCTATGGCTACACCTTC. This encodes CASSPGVTYGYTF. The chain joins TRBV27 to TRBJ1-2; D perhaps matches TRBD1 (6 bases). Trimming left V 5 bases short and J 4 bases short, with 11 bases between. Germline V CDR1 and CDR2: MNHEY, SMNVEV (reference sequence). The CDR3 consists of 13 residues.

This clonotype has more than one count but fewer than ten. For the CDR3, the DNA is TGCAGTGCTCCGGGACTCCTTGGGACAGATACGCAGTATTTT. As protein: CSAPGLLGTDTQYF. The rearrangement uses TRBV20-1 and TRBJ2-3, with D perhaps matching TRBD2 (6 bases). V was cut by 5 bases and J by 3 bases, with 15 bases left in between. The CDR3 has 14 residues. Germline V CDR1 and CDR2: DFQATT, SNEGSKA (reference sequence).

In DNA form, the CDR3 reads TGTGCCACCAGTGATCGGCGGGACACTGAAGCTTTCTTT. Its protein is CATSDRRDTEAFF. The rearrangement links TRBV24-1 to TRBJ1-1; D not certain. The germline gives CDR1 KGHDR, CDR2 SFDVKD. Trimming stripped 3 bases from V and 3 bases from J, with 7 bases between. The CDR3 has 13 amino acids.

The chain joins TRBV15 to TRBJ2-7, with D possibly TRBD1 on 5 matching bases. V gave up 0 bases and J gave up 2 bases, with 11 bases separating them. The length of the CDR3 is 15 residues. Germline-derived CDR1 and CDR2 are LNHNV and YYDKDF (reference sequence). The CDR3 protein is CATSRDRGHTYEQYF. CDR3 in DNA: TGTGCCACCAGCAGAGATCGCGGACACACCTACGAGCAGTACTTC.

As DNA, the CDR3 is TGCAGCGTCGGGAGGGAAACAGAGCAGTTCTTC. As protein: CSVGRETEQFF. The V gene is TRBV29-1, the J gene TRBJ2-1; TRBD2 matches at 8 bases. Germline lookup yields CDR1 SQVTM and CDR2 ANQGSEA. The CDR3 consists of 11 residues. V lost 6 bases and J lost 10; bases outside the gene matches: 5.

V usage is TRBV6-1 and J usage is TRBJ1-4, with D unresolved. The CDR3 extends over 13 amino acids. CDR1 and CDR2 from the germline V gene are MNHNS and SASEGT. Trimming shortened V by 6 bases and J by 8 bases, and 13 bases separated the two germline ends. CDR3 in DNA: TGTGCCAGCAGGTCCGGGGATTGGGAAAAACTGTTTTTT. It codes for CASRSGDWEKLFF.

V usage is TRBV6-2 or TRBV6-3 and J usage is TRBJ2-5; possible D gene TRBD1, 5 bases. The DNA end is more similar to TRBJ2-7, so the J call may be wrong. This CDR3 spans 12 amino acids. In germline, CDR1 is MNHEY, CDR2 SVGEGT. CDR3 amino acids: CASSPRVNEQYF. The DNA for the CDR3 is TGTGCCAGCAGTCCCAGGGTTAACGAGCAGTACTTC.

This clonotype was counted a few times. The chain joins TRBV20-1 to TRBJ2-1; 10 bases align to TRBD2. The CDR3 is 15 residues long. In germline, CDR1 is DFQATT, CDR2 SNEGSKA (reference sequence). V lost 2 bases and J lost 8; bases outside the gene matches: 9. The CDR3 nucleotides are TGCAGTGCTAGACGAAGCGGGGGGGCAGCGGATGAGCAGTTCTTC. It is translated as CSARRSGGAADEQFF.

The chain is built from TRBV7-9 and TRBJ1-5; D is possibly TRBD1 (5 bases). V gave up 4 bases and J gave up 4 bases, with 14 bases separating them. Germline V lookup: CDR1 SEHNR, CDR2 FQNEAQ (reference sequence). The CDR3 contains 15 residues. The CDR3: CASSSEGWGNQPQHF. The CDR3, as DNA: TGTGCCAGCAGCTCCGAGGGTTGGGGGAATCAGCCCCAGCATTTT.

This clonotype appeared a single time. The chain uses TRBV7-2 and TRBJ2-3; 7 bases line up with TRBD2. The germline gives CDR1 SGHTA, CDR2 FQGNSA. The CDR3 extends over 16 amino acids. V trimming: 4 bases; J trimming: 0 bases; junction bases outside the gene matches: 7. Here the CDR3 DNA reads TGTGCCAGCAGCTCAAGACTAGCCCGTAGCACAGATACGCAGTATTTT. Amino acids: CASSSRLARSTDTQYF.

This clonotype has a handful of counts. The J gene is TRBJ1-5, the V gene TRBV12-3 or TRBV12-4; no firm D call. This CDR3 has 13 residues. V lost 6 bases, J lost 9 bases, and 15 bases lay in between. DNA of the CDR3: TGTGCCAGCAGGTCGGGTCCCGCGGGGCCCCAGCATTTT. Its protein product is CASRSGPAGPQHF.